These 21 T cell receptor beta chains share one sample of origin, sequenced in a study of cytomegalovirus exposure and HLA in healthy donors. Amplification used 60 Vbeta primers and 13 Jbeta primers. Profiling relied on immunoSEQ multiplex PCR, and the TCRdb table lists in-frame clones only, not all of them. The profile shows roughly 170,000 clones, 60% to 85% of them singletons. Sequenced input: PBMCs. These receptors all stem from a female donor in good health and CMV-seronegative.

The chain carries TRBV6-5 and TRBJ2-7; TRBD2 is a possible D gene (6 bases). CDR1 and CDR2 (germline): MNHEY, SVGAGI. CDR3 size: 12 residues. The V end lost 5 bases, the J end lost 2 bases, and 7 bases lay between the germline ends. DNA of the CDR3: TGTGCCAGCAGTAGCGGGCCCTACGAGCAGTACTTC. Translating it yields CASSSGPYEQYF.

The rearrangement uses TRBV4-3 and TRBJ2-6; TRBD1 might be the D (6 bases). Germline CDR1 is LGHNA and CDR2 is YSLEER. There are 19 residues in the CDR3. Between the trimmed V and J ends, which lost 4 bases and 2 bases, there was a span of 21 bases. CDR3 protein: CASSPVPLRTGTGANVLTF. CDR3 nucleotide sequence: TGCGCCAGCAGCCCAGTCCCCCTACGCACAGGGACTGGGGCCAACGTCCTGACTTTC.

This clone was seen a single time. This chain connects TRBV20-1 to TRBJ2-3; D remains ambiguous. Trimming removed 6 bases from V and 5 bases from J, with 9 bases in between. Germline CDR1 is DFQATT and CDR2 is SNEGSKA (reference sequence). This CDR3 is built from 11 residues. CDR3 region: CSAPAGDTQYF. CDR3 nucleotide sequence: TGCAGTGCCCCGGCAGGAGATACGCAGTATTTT.

Only a few counts were recorded for this clone. The rearrangement links TRBV25-1 to TRBJ2-6, with TRBD1 identical over 9 bases. Germline V gene lookup returns CDR1 MGHDK and CDR2 SYGVNS. V lost 0 bases to trimming and J lost 4 bases; unmatched junction nucleotides: 7. CDR3 length equals 18 residues. CDR3 sequence: CASSEYSGTGSGANVLTF. For the CDR3, the DNA is TGTGCCAGCAGTGAATACTCCGGGACAGGGTCCGGGGCCAACGTCCTGACTTTC.

V usage is TRBV2 and J usage is TRBJ2-7, with D possibly TRBD2 on 5 matching bases. In germline, CDR1 is SNHLY, CDR2 FYNNEI. The germline V and J ends were trimmed by 6 bases and 1 base, with 13 bases remaining between them. This CDR3 has 14 amino acids. CDR3: CASSGGRQSYEQYF. The CDR3 DNA reads as TGTGCCAGCAGCGGAGGACGGCAGTCCTACGAGCAGTACTTC.

This chain connects TRBV19 to TRBJ1-2, with a weak D call TRBD1 (6 bases). The V end lost 5 bases, the J end lost 4 bases, and 17 bases lay between the germline ends. CDR1 is LNHDA, CDR2 SQIVND, per germline (reference sequence). This CDR3 region has 15 residues. CDR3 protein: CASSPSSGHTYGYTF. DNA of the CDR3: TGTGCCAGTAGTCCGTCTTCGGGACACACCTATGGCTACACCTTC.

The genes are TRBV28 and TRBJ2-1; TRBD1 is a possible D gene (6 bases). Germline V gene sequence: CDR1 MDHEN, CDR2 SYDVKM. The CDR3 runs to 14 residues. V was trimmed by 8 bases and J by 8 bases, leaving 19 bases between them. The CDR3 is CASRDWTSGDEQFF. In DNA form, the CDR3 reads TGTGCCAGCCGTGACTGGACGTCAGGGGATGAGCAGTTCTTC.

The chain joins TRBV7-9 to TRBJ2-7; D is uncertain. V lost 6 bases to trimming and J lost 5 bases, with 11 bases between them. Germline V gene sequence: CDR1 SEHNR, CDR2 FQNEAQ (reference sequence). CDR3 length equals 12 residues. This chain's CDR3 is CASRLDVHEQYF. The CDR3 nucleotides are TGTGCCAGCAGGCTAGACGTCCACGAGCAGTACTTC.

The chain recombines TRBV13 with TRBJ1-3, with TRBD1 as a possible D gene (5 bases). The CDR3 is 17 residues long. Per the germline V gene, CDR1 is PRHDT and CDR2 is FYEKMQ (reference sequence). V dropped 2 bases and J dropped 0 bases, with 14 bases sitting between them. The CDR3 sequence is CASSLRVGQFSGNTIYF. CDR3 nucleotides: TGTGCCAGCAGCTTAAGAGTAGGACAATTCTCTGGAAACACCATATATTTT.

The CDR3 DNA sequence: TGTGCCAGCAGCTTAGATGAACGGGGTCAGTTCTTC. Encoded protein: CASSLDERGQFF. The V call is TRBV11-2, the J call TRBJ2-1; D might be TRBD2 (5 bases). The germline gives CDR1 SGHAT, CDR2 FQNNGV. CDR3 size: 12 residues. Trimming cost V 0 bases and J 13 bases, with 10 bases left between them.

The V gene is TRBV4-2, the J gene TRBJ2-2; TRBD1 agrees at 8 bases. Trimming took 0 bases from V and 7 from J; bases not matched to a gene: 7. The CDR3 length is 16 residues. Germline-derived CDR1 and CDR2 are LGHNA and YNFKEQ. The CDR3, as DNA: TGTGCCAGCAGCCAAGAGCCGACAGGGGTCAGCGGGGAGCTGTTTTTT. Protein sequence: CASSQEPTGVSGELFF.

The V and J genes are TRBV9 and TRBJ2-7, with TRBD2 as a possible D gene (6 bases). CDR3 length equals 15 residues. The V end was cut by 4 bases, the J end by 0 bases, with 14 bases between. Germline lookup yields CDR1 SGDLS and CDR2 YYNGEE. In DNA form, the CDR3 reads TGTGCCAGCAGCCTCCAAGCGGGCAGCTCCTACGAGCAGTACTTC. It codes for CASSLQAGSSYEQYF.

The chain has TRBV6-1 and TRBJ1-2, with 9 bases matching TRBD1. V was pared by 6 bases and J by 5 bases, with 7 bases of the junction left unmatched. This CDR3 has 14 amino acids. Germline CDR1 reads MNHNS; CDR2 reads SASEGT. The CDR3 reads CASRNRDREYGYTF. DNA for the CDR3: TGTGCCAGCAGGAACCGGGACAGGGAGTATGGCTACACCTTC.

V and J are TRBV18 and TRBJ2-7, with 10 bases fitting TRBD1. V shed 3 bases, J shed 8 bases, and the junction held 7 bases outside the gene matches. Germline V gene data show CDR1 as KGHSH and CDR2 as LQKENI. This CDR3 spans 14 amino acids. The CDR3 here is CASSPGQGNAKQYF. In DNA form, the CDR3 reads TGTGCCAGCTCACCGGGACAGGGGAATGCCAAGCAGTACTTC.

The V call is TRBV30, the J call TRBJ1-2; D call uncertain. V lost 0 bases, J lost 1 base, and 9 bases lay in between. Germline lookup yields CDR1 GTSNPN and CDR2 SVGIG (reference sequence). This CDR3 is built from 14 residues. CDR3 bases: TGTGCCTGGAGTGTATGGAGAGTTAACTATGGCTACACCTTC. As protein: CAWSVWRVNYGYTF.

This clone was counted a single time. This chain connects TRBV15 to TRBJ1-2, with a possible D match to TRBD1 (6 bases). The CDR3 is 17 residues long. Germline V CDR1 and CDR2: LNHNV, YYDKDF (reference sequence). Trimming took 3 bases from V and 3 from J, leaving 20 bases between them. This CDR3 is CATSSAQGPPEYYGYTF. The CDR3 DNA reads TGTGCCACCAGCAGCGCACAGGGTCCGCCCGAATACTATGGCTACACCTTC.

In its sample, this clone was seen once. V and J are TRBV9 and TRBJ2-1, with 12 positions matching TRBD2. The trim removed 0 bases at V and 3 bases at J, leaving 4 bases unmatched. The CDR3 runs 17 residues. The germline gives CDR1 SGDLS, CDR2 YYNGEE. CDR3 nucleotides: TGTGCCAGCAGCGTAGGGGCTAGCGGGAGGGGCTACAATGAGCAGTTCTTC. Translation: CASSVGASGRGYNEQFF.

The CDR3 region is CASSPLGVQETQYF. For the CDR3, the DNA is TGTGCCAGCAGCCCATTAGGGGTACAAGAGACCCAGTACTTC. This rearrangement joins TRBV11-3 to TRBJ2-5, with a weak D call TRBD1 (5 bases). This CDR3 has 14 residues. V lost 5 bases, J lost 2 bases, and 12 bases lay in between. Germline assignment: CDR1 SGHNT and CDR2 YENEEA.

Comment on this clone: At one end, the junction sequence differs from germline, possibly due to a read error. This sample includes further DNA sequences coding for the same CDR3. The chain links TRBV7-6 to TRBJ1-3; the D gene is possibly TRBD1 (6 bases). The CDR3 totals 14 residues. Per the germline V gene, CDR1 is SGHVS and CDR2 is FNYEAQ. The CDR3 here is CASSSDRRGNTIYF. The CDR3 DNA reads as TGTGCCAGTAGCTCCGACAGGCGTGGGAACACCATATATTTT. Based on the CDR3 plus reference TRBV7-6 and TRBJ1-3, the full variable domain is GAGVSQSPRYKVTKRGQDVALRCDPISGHVSLYWYRQALGQGPEFLTYFNYEAQQDKSGLPNDRFSAERPEGSISTLTIQRTEQRDSAMYRCASSSDRRGNTIYFGEGSWLTVV.

The chain carries TRBV21-1 and TRBJ2-5; the table's D call of TRBD2 was not tested on the DNA. TRBV21-1 is a documented pseudogene. CDR3 length: 16 residues. Here the CDR3 reads CASSPPWTSGPETQYF. Here the CDR3 DNA reads TGTGCCAGCAGCCCGCCCTGGACTAGCGGGCCAGAGACCCAGTACTTC.

The genes are TRBV25-1 and TRBJ1-1; TRBD1 matches 7 bases. The CDR3 loop spans 13 amino acids. The germline V gene has CDR1 MGHDK and CDR2 SYGVNS. J lost 1 base, V lost 6 bases, and 2 bases had no gene match. CDR3 protein: CASRRQGNTEAFF. As DNA, the CDR3 is TGTGCCAGCAGAAGACAGGGGAACACTGAAGCTTTCTTT.